The following is a TCR beta chain sequence with its context. In the authors' methods: The authors estimated nucleated cell counts from reference gene primer amplification. Method: immunoSEQ multiplex PCR; TCRdb's copy keeps in-frame clones and lacks some. The V and J calls and clone size were taken over from that table, and D and trimming were inferred from the DNA. The sample carries 84,000 or so clones, under 80% recorded once. The data were taken from a study of blood T cell repertoires in COVID-19. For the study at large: The cDNA or gDNA used as material had been derived from T cells, B-cell-depleted T cells, or PBMCs.

Germline values: CDR1 SGDLS, CDR2 YYNGEE. Deletions cut 3 bases from V and 2 bases from J, with 10 bases between. The length of the CDR3 is 14 residues. Sequences were obtained from peripheral blood. The clonotype was recovered from a human donor in a cohort sampled during active COVID-19. The rearrangement links TRBV9 to TRBJ2-3; a weak D match, TRBD2 (7 bases). The chain's CDR3 is CASSAGGFTDTQYF. CDR3 nucleotide sequence: TGTGCCAGCAGCGCGGGGGGCTTCACAGATACGCAGTATTTT.